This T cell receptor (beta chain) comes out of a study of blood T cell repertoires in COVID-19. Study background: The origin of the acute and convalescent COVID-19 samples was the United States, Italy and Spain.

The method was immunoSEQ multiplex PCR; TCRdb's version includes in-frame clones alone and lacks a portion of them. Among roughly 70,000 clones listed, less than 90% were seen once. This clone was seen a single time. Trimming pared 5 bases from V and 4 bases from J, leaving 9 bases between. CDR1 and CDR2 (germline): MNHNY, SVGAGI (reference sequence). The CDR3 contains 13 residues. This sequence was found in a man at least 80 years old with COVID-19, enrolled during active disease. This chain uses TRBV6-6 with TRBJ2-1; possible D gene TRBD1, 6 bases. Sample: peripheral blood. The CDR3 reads CASSRTAYNEQFF. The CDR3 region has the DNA TGTGCCAGCAGTAGGACAGCGTACAATGAGCAGTTCTTC.